The source of this T cell receptor beta chain is a study of blood T cell repertoires in COVID-19. About the study: Collection of acute and convalescent COVID-19 samples took place in the United States, Italy and Spain. The analysed material was cDNA or gDNA that came from T cells, B-cell-depleted T cells, or PBMCs.

How the authors handled the data: For nucleated cells, counts were estimated from reference gene primer amplification. Using immunoSEQ multiplex PCR, the repertoire was profiled, and TCRdb retains in-frame clones only, with some absent. D and trimming come from the DNA, and the V and J calls and clone size come from that table. The sample lists some 94,000 clones; approximately 90% were seen once. Specimen: peripheral blood. This clonotype was obtained from a human donor in a cohort sampled during active COVID-19.

CDR3 amino acids: CAISAAGTEAFF. CDR3 DNA sequence: TGTGCCATCAGTGCCGCAGGTACTGAAGCTTTCTTT. J is TRBJ1-1 and V is TRBV10-3, with unresolved D. CDR1 is ENHRY, CDR2 SYGVKD, per germline. The CDR3 sequence is 12 residues long. V was clipped by 4 bases and J by 5 bases, with 8 bases between them.